Listed here are 28 T cell receptor beta chains from one sample, sequenced in a study of neurological immune-mediated disorders. Time point specified: longitudinal time-point 3. In TCRdb, the 5' RACE reads were re-called with MiXCR into one record per CDR3 protein. The sample consists of roughly 100,000 distinct CDR3 sequences, 11% of them appearing once. Sequencing was done on a sample of PBMCs. The receptors stem from a female donor with HTLV-1-associated myelopathy (HAM/TSP).

The sample holds a few counts of this clonotype. The chain is built from TRBV5-1 and TRBJ2-5; 7 bases are shared with TRBD1. The V gene's germline CDR1 is SGHRS and CDR2 YFSETQ. V dropped 5 bases and J dropped 0; count of bases not matched to a gene: 4. The CDR3 is 14 residues long. The CDR3 DNA follows: TGCGCCAGCAGAGGCAGGGGGTACCAAGAGACCCAGTACTTC. This encodes CASRGRGYQETQYF.

This clonotype was counted ten times or more. V and J are TRBV28 and TRBJ2-7, with 8 bases identical to TRBD1. Losses at the gene ends were 6 bases for V and 8 bases for J; bases not matched to a gene: 9. CDR1 is MDHEN, CDR2 SYDVKM, per germline. This CDR3 has 13 amino acids. The CDR3 sequence is CASREQGVGQQYF. Here the CDR3 DNA reads TGTGCCAGCAGAGAACAGGGGGTGGGCCAGCAGTACTTC.

There are many counts of this clonotype. The chain recombines TRBV11-2 with TRBJ2-7, with TRBD1 identical over 8 bases. Germline V CDR1 and CDR2: SGHAT, FQNNGV. CDR3 length: 18 residues. V dropped 1 base and J dropped 3; count of bases not matched to a gene: 14. CDR3 nucleotides: TGTGCCAGCAGCTTAGCCCAATTACGGGACAGGACATACTACGAGCAGTACTTC. Amino acid sequence: CASSLAQLRDRTYYEQYF. The whole variable domain, remainder taken from reference TRBV11-2 and TRBJ2-7, is EAGVAQSPRYKIIEKRQSVAFWCNPISGHATLYWYQQILGQGPKLLIQFQNNGVVDDSQLPKDRFSAERLKGVDSTLKIQPAKLEDSAVYLCASSLAQLRDRTYYEQYFGPGTRLTVT.

V is TRBV25-1 and J is TRBJ2-3; D is possibly TRBD1 or TRBD2 (5 bases each). Germline CDR1 MGHDK, CDR2 SYGVNS. The V end was cut by 1 base, the J end by 6 bases, with 11 bases between. The CDR3 sequence is 14 residues long. The CDR3 DNA reads as TGTGCCAGCAGTGAATGGGGCACTAGGGATACGCAGTATTTT. Protein sequence: CASSEWGTRDTQYF.

Ten or more counts support this clonotype. The J gene is TRBJ1-1, the V gene TRBV5-1; D perhaps matches TRBD1 (6 bases). Germline V lookup: CDR1 SGHRS, CDR2 YFSETQ. The CDR3 has 14 residues. The V end lost 3 bases, the J end lost 3 bases, and 12 bases lay between the germline ends. The CDR3 coding sequence is TGCGCCAGCAGCTCATACAGGGCTGACACTGAAGCTTTCTTT. Protein product: CASSSYRADTEAFF.

This clonotype was seen at least ten times. The chain recombines TRBV5-1 with TRBJ2-1, with 11 bases fitting TRBD2. The CDR3 loop spans 16 amino acids. The germline gives CDR1 SGHRS, CDR2 YFSETQ. Trimming removed 0 bases from V and 6 bases from J; junction bases left unmatched: 5. The CDR3: CASSLEGTSGLNEQFF. CDR3 DNA: TGCGCCAGCAGCTTGGAGGGGACTAGCGGCCTCAATGAGCAGTTCTTC.

This clonotype was counted only a few times. The chain combines TRBV20-1 with TRBJ1-2, with 11 bases identical to TRBD1. CDR3 length: 12 residues. V lost 5 bases to trimming and J lost 8 bases; unmatched junction nucleotides: 4. Germline CDR1 is DFQATT and CDR2 is SNEGSKA (reference sequence). CDR3 coding DNA: TGCAGTGCTGAAGGGACAGGGGGAGGCTACACCTTC. Translating gives CSAEGTGGGYTF.

This clonotype was found many times. The CDR3 spells CASRALLSGAPSYNEQFF. In DNA, the CDR3 is TGTGCCAGCAGGGCACTTCTCTCGGGGGCCCCCTCCTACAATGAGCAGTTCTTC. The chain carries TRBV5-6 and TRBJ2-1; D assignment may be TRBD1 or TRBD2 (6 bases each). Germline values: CDR1 SGHDT, CDR2 YYEEEE. This CDR3 has 18 amino acids. V was clipped by 5 bases and J by 0 bases, with 21 bases between them.

This clonotype was seen repeatedly, ten times or more. This sequence joins TRBV5-1 and TRBJ2-7; 8 bases fit TRBD2. Germline V lookup: CDR1 SGHRS, CDR2 YFSETQ. Unmatched junction bases numbered 5, after V lost 0 bases and J lost 0 bases. The CDR3 contains 16 residues. The CDR3 coding sequence is TGCGCCAGCAGCTTGGACGGGGGGACTAGCTCCTACGAGCAGTACTTC. Amino acid sequence: CASSLDGGTSSYEQYF.

The V gene is TRBV24-1, the J gene TRBJ2-2; 8 bases align to TRBD1. The germline gives CDR1 KGHDR, CDR2 SFDVKD. The CDR3 contains 15 residues. After removal of 4 bases from V and 3 bases from J, the junction contained 3 bases not matched to a gene. For the CDR3, the DNA is TGTGCCACCAGTGAAGGACAGGGAGACACCGGGGAGCTGTTTTTT. This gives the protein CATSEGQGDTGELFF.

This clonotype was found a few times. The chain carries TRBV12-3 or TRBV12-4 and TRBJ2-2; D is possibly TRBD1 or TRBD2 (5 bases each). The CDR3 length is 15 residues. Deletions cut 1 base from V and 5 bases from J, with 11 bases between. Here the CDR3 DNA reads TGTGCCAGCAGTTTAGGGCTGGGGGAAACCGGGGAGCTGTTTTTT. It yields the protein CASSLGLGETGELFF.

This clonotype was observed many times. The V call is TRBV5-1, the J call TRBJ1-2; perhaps TRBD1 as D (6 bases). The germline V gene has CDR1 SGHRS and CDR2 YFSETQ. V was shortened by 3 bases and J by 8 bases, with 17 bases between the two germline ends. The CDR3 is made up of 14 amino acids. The CDR3 loop reads CASSSAYRDEGYTF. The CDR3 DNA reads as TGCGCCAGCAGCTCCGCGTACAGGGATGAGGGCTACACCTTC. The whole variable domain, filled in from reference TRBV5-1 and TRBJ1-2, reads KAGVTQTPRYLIKTRGQQVTLSCSPISGHRSVSWYQQTPGQGLQFLFEYFSETQRNKGNFPGRFSGRQFSNSRSEMNVSTLELGDSALYLCASSSAYRDEGYTFGSGTRLTVV.

In its sample, this clonotype was seen a few times. The chain combines TRBV7-2 with TRBJ2-3, with TRBD2 matching over 8 bases. The germline V gene has CDR1 SGHTA and CDR2 FQGNSA. The CDR3 spans 16 residues. Trimming removed 0 bases from V and 3 bases from J; junction bases left unmatched: 5. This chain's CDR3 is CASSLARGGRTDTQYF. The CDR3 nucleotides are TGTGCCAGCAGCTTAGCCCGGGGGGGCCGAACAGATACGCAGTATTTT.

The rearrangement joins TRBV27 to TRBJ2-7, with TRBD2 matching over 7 bases. From germline, CDR1 is MNHEY and CDR2 SMNVEV (reference sequence). The CDR3 is made up of 13 amino acids. Germline trimming cut 11 bases from V and 4 bases from J; bases unmatched to any gene: 11. The CDR3 sequence is CASKGGDRYEQYF. The CDR3 DNA is TGTGCCTCAAAGGGAGGGGACCGTTACGAGCAGTACTTC.

On this clonotype itself: A read error may explain this, as a much larger clone is one base away. The J gene is TRBJ1-5, the V gene TRBV20-1; a possible D gene is TRBD1 (5 bases). In germline, CDR1 is DFQATT, CDR2 SNEGSKA (reference sequence). The CDR3 runs 14 residues. The V end lost 3 bases, the J end lost 7 bases, and 16 bases lay between the germline ends. CDR3 bases: TGCAGTGCTAGGCGGGGGTGTATTGGCCAGCCCCAGCATTTT. Its protein product is CSARRGCIGQPQHF.

This clonotype was counted many times. The chain recombines TRBV20-1 with TRBJ2-2; 9 nucleotides line up with TRBD2. The CDR3 has 17 amino acids. V shed 1 base and J 0 bases; nucleotides not matched to a gene: 6. Germline CDR1 is DFQATT and CDR2 is SNEGSKA (reference sequence). CDR3 nucleotides: TGCAGTGCTAGAGGGCTAGCGGGGAGCGCGAACACCGGGGAGCTGTTTTTT. This translates into CSARGLAGSANTGELFF.

In this sample, this clonotype turned up many times. The chain has TRBV25-1 and TRBJ2-1; 9 nucleotides agree with TRBD2. Germline-derived CDR1 and CDR2 are MGHDK and SYGVNS. Trimming removed 6 bases from V and 6 bases from J; junction bases left unmatched: 9. The CDR3 runs to 15 residues. CDR3 coding DNA: TGTGCCAGCAGCCGCCCGGGACTAGCAGGCAATGAGCAGTTCTTC. The encoded protein is CASSRPGLAGNEQFF.

This clonotype was seen a few times. The CDR3 loop reads CASSLDPLYEQYF. The CDR3 DNA reads TGTGCCAGCAGCCTAGACCCCCTCTACGAGCAGTACTTC. The chain combines TRBV3-1 with TRBJ2-7; D not resolved. Germline CDR1 LGHDT, CDR2 YNNKEL (reference sequence). The CDR3 spans 13 residues. With 4 bases removed from V and 3 bases from J, the gap between germline ends came to 10 bases.

This clonotype was recorded at least ten times. The chain has TRBV18 and TRBJ2-2; D perhaps matches TRBD1 (5 bases). Germline CDR1 is KGHSH and CDR2 is LQKENI. V lost 3 bases, J lost 0 bases, and 8 bases lay in between. This CDR3 is built from 15 residues. The CDR3 nucleotides read TGTGCCAGCTCACCGCGACAGACGAACACCGGGGAGCTGTTTTTT. Protein sequence: CASSPRQTNTGELFF.

V gene TRBV11-2 combines with J gene TRBJ2-4; maybe TRBD1 (5 bases). The CDR3 consists of 16 residues. Germline V gene sequence: CDR1 SGHAT, CDR2 FQNNGV. Trimming took off 5 bases at V and 4 bases at J, with 18 bases between the two ends. The CDR3 bases are TGTGCCAGCAGCGTAGTCCTGAGTACAGGAAAAAACATTCAGTACTTC. It encodes CASSVVLSTGKNIQYF.

This clonotype occurred many times. This sequence joins TRBV10-3 and TRBJ1-1, with 8 nucleotides matching TRBD1. CDR3 size: 15 residues. Per germline, CDR1 ENHRY and CDR2 SYGVKD. After removal of 6 bases from V and 3 bases from J, the junction contained 9 bases not matched to a gene. The CDR3 DNA is TGTGCCATCAGCCCAAGGACAGGGAAGGACACTGAAGCTTTCTTT. The encoded protein is CAISPRTGKDTEAFF.

This clonotype was detected many times. The chain has TRBV7-2 and TRBJ1-2; D not certain. Germline V gene sequence: CDR1 SGHTA, CDR2 FQGNSA. The CDR3 is 15 amino acids. V was pared by 1 base and J by 4 bases, with 13 bases between. The chain's CDR3 is CASSLGGPAGYGYTF. In DNA, the CDR3 is TGTGCCAGCAGCTTAGGCGGACCTGCGGGCTATGGCTACACCTTC.

This clonotype was observed many times. V usage is TRBV3-1 and J usage is TRBJ1-1; TRBD1 matches at 7 bases. Germline V CDR1 and CDR2: LGHDT, YNNKEL (reference sequence). There are 14 residues in the CDR3. V lost 3 bases, J lost 0 bases, and 1 base stayed unmatched. The CDR3 loop reads CASSHGTVNTEAFF. The DNA of the CDR3 is TGTGCCAGCAGCCACGGGACAGTGAACACTGAAGCTTTCTTT.

This clonotype was observed many times. The chain has TRBV5-1 and TRBJ2-7; D gene ambiguous. Trimming cost V 0 bases and J 2 bases, with 9 bases left between them. CDR1 is SGHRS, CDR2 YFSETQ, per germline. CDR3 length: 14 residues. CDR3 region: CASSLETVAYEQYF. The CDR3 DNA is TGCGCCAGCAGCTTGGAAACAGTTGCCTACGAGCAGTACTTC. Together with reference TRBV5-1 and TRBJ2-7, the CDR3 gives the full variable domain: KAGVTQTPRYLIKTRGQQVTLSCSPISGHRSVSWYQQTPGQGLQFLFEYFSETQRNKGNFPGRFSGRQFSNSRSEMNVSTLELGDSALYLCASSLETVAYEQYFGPGTRLTVT.

Many counts were recorded for this clonotype. This sequence joins TRBV15 and TRBJ1-1; D unresolved. CDR1 and CDR2 (germline): LNHNV, YYDKDF (reference sequence). CDR3 size: 15 residues. The V gene lost 0 bases and the J gene lost 8 bases, with 16 bases spanning the gap. The CDR3 loop is CATSRDEMGEDEAFF. The CDR3 region has the DNA TGTGCCACCAGCAGAGATGAGATGGGAGAAGACGAAGCTTTCTTT.

The table lists this clonotype with many counts. The genes are TRBV9 and TRBJ1-1; no clear D. Germline values: CDR1 SGDLS, CDR2 YYNGEE. V was pared by 2 bases and J by 0 bases, with 8 bases between. CDR3 length: 14 residues. This chain's CDR3 is CASSVDLMNTEAFF. The CDR3 DNA sequence: TGTGCCAGCAGCGTTGACCTGATGAACACTGAAGCTTTCTTT. Drawing the rest from reference TRBV9 and TRBJ1-1, the complete variable domain is DSGVTQTPKHLITATGQRVTLRCSPRSGDLSVYWYQQSLDQGLQFLIQYYNGEERAKGNILERFSAQQFPDLHSELNLSSLELGDSALYFCASSVDLMNTEAFFGQGTRLTVV.

This clonotype was picked up many times. The chain joins TRBV7-8 to TRBJ1-5; TRBD1 aligns across 7 bases. Trimming cost V 4 bases and J 5 bases; bases outside gene matches: 2. This CDR3 contains 13 residues. The germline CDR1 and CDR2 sequences are SGHVS and FQNEAQ. The CDR3 nucleotides are TGTGCCAGCAGCTACGACAGGGATCAGCCCCAGCATTTT. It is translated as CASSYDRDQPQHF.

At least ten counts were recorded for this clonotype. The CDR3 nucleotides read TGCAGCGTTGCTCTCGGGGCTAGCGGGGGGGCAACCGGGGAGCTGTTTTTT. It is translated as CSVALGASGGATGELFF. The chain employs TRBV29-1 and TRBJ2-2, with 12 bases identical to TRBD2. The CDR3 consists of 17 residues. CDR1 and CDR2 from the germline V gene are SQVTM and ANQGSEA. The junction had 11 bases not matched to a gene; V was cut back by 4 bases and J by 5 bases.